This T cell receptor beta chain was captured in a study of blood T cells in healthy people across ages. Study summary: Template switching picked up about one barcoded beta molecule for each two T cells.

The second PCR ran roughly 6 to 11 cycles with a sample-barcoded 5' primer and J-beta primers. The template-switch adaptor, which had 12 random nucleotides, put a tag on each cDNA molecule. TCRdb re-called the 5' RACE reads with MiXCR, one entry per CDR3 protein. Among roughly 1.6 million distinct CDR3 sequences, about 32% were seen once, and the ten largest hold 11%. Germline V lookup: CDR1 MGHRA, CDR2 YSYEKL. This CDR3 has 13 residues. V was pared by 1 base and J by 9 bases, with 12 bases between. The donors, aged about 6 to 95, were healthy Caucasians from Russia. On this clonotype: Its target is not known. With a much larger clone just one base away, this may be a read error.

Notes on the study in general: Diversity of TCR beta per million T cells declined in a roughly linear way with age.

V gene TRBV4-1 combines with J gene TRBJ2-5, with a tentative D call TRBD2 (5 bases). The receptor was derived from a young woman in good health. Sequencing was performed on blood. As DNA, the CDR3 is TGCGCCAGCAGCCAAGCTGTCGTGGAGGCCCAGTACTTC. Translation: CASSQAVVEAQYF.